Following are 5 T cell receptor beta chains from one sample sequenced in a study of T cells in tumors after PD-1 blockade. TCRdb keeps only in-frame clones here, not all; method: immunoSEQ multiplex PCR. The table shows almost 35,000 clones, with 73% occurring only once. The material was PBMCs, obtained after anti-PD-1 treatment. The origin of the receptors is a human donor with basal cell carcinoma.

V is TRBV7-2 and J is TRBJ2-1; weak D call: TRBD2 (5 bases). Trimming stripped 7 bases from V and 0 bases from J, with 13 bases between. CDR1 is SGHTA, CDR2 FQGNSA, per germline. The CDR3 is 15 amino acids. The CDR3 is CASTLLGSSYNEQFF. DNA for the CDR3: TGTGCCAGCACCCTACTGGGGAGCTCCTACAATGAGCAGTTCTTC. Supplemented by reference TRBV7-2 and TRBJ2-1, the full variable domain reads GAGVSQSPSNKVTEKGKDVELRCDPISGHTALYWYRQSLGQGLEFLIYFQGNSAPDKSGLPSDRFSAERTGGSVSTLTIQRTQQEDSAVYLCASTLLGSSYNEQFFGPGTRLTVL.

The chain links TRBV6-2 or TRBV6-3 to TRBJ2-3; D possibly corresponds to TRBD2 (5 bases). This CDR3 region has 12 residues. Trimming shortened V by 4 bases and J by 11 bases, and 13 bases separated the two germline ends. Germline V lookup: CDR1 MNHEY, CDR2 SVGEGT. CDR3 nucleotide sequence: TGTGCCAGCAGTTTAGGTTTAGGAGGGCAGTATTTT. The encoded protein is CASSLGLGGQYF.

This clone was recorded a few times. The rearrangement joins TRBV5-8 to TRBJ2-1; 10 bases are shared with TRBD1. Per germline, CDR1 SGHTS and CDR2 YDEGEE. V trimming: 3 bases; J trimming: 15 bases; junction bases outside the gene matches: 15. The CDR3 runs to 15 residues. The CDR3 DNA reads TGTGCCAGCAGCTCCTACCTCCCGACAGGGGGCGGGTGGTTCTTC. It is translated as CASSSYLPTGGGWFF.

The rearrangement joins TRBV7-6 to TRBJ2-5; D uncertain. This CDR3 spans 11 amino acids. Germline values: CDR1 SGHVS, CDR2 FNYEAQ. Trimming left V 5 bases short and J 1 base short, with 2 bases between. This CDR3 reads CASSAQETQYF. CDR3 sequence (DNA): TGTGCCAGCAGCGCCCAAGAGACCCAGTACTTC.

This chain joins TRBV4-3 and TRBJ1-2; 11 nucleotides align to TRBD1. The V and J ends lost 5 bases and 2 bases, in that order; junction bases with no gene match: 7. CDR1 and CDR2 from the germline V gene are LGHNA and YSLEER. This CDR3 region has 16 residues. The DNA for the CDR3 is TGCGCCAGCAGCAGCTGGGGACAGGGGGTGAACTATGGCTACACCTTC. Protein: CASSSWGQGVNYGYTF.